This T cell receptor (beta chain) was captured by sequencing in a study of T cells in tuberculosis. In germline, CDR1 is MDHEN, CDR2 SYDVKM. CDR3 length: 18 residues. Generated by immunoSEQ multiplex PCR, the TCRdb table keeps only in-frame clones and is missing some. Of around 33,000 clones in the sample, roughly nine tenths were seen once. Regarding this clone: Relative to the germline gene, one junction end is altered; a read error may explain this.

Time point noted: new active TB diagnosis, blood taken before or within 7 days of starting treatment. Included patients were adults of at least 18, HIV-seronegative, South African. Positive smear microscopy and/or M. tuberculosis culture confirmed active disease. Sequenced material: PBMCs, taken at tuberculosis diagnosis. The chain uses TRBV28 and TRBJ2-6, with 9 bases fitting TRBD2. This receptor was obtained from an adult with tuberculosis. The CDR3 sequence is CASNLAGVSHSGANVLTF. DNA for the CDR3: TGTGCCAGCAATTTAGCGGGAGTCAGCCACTCTGGGGCCAACGTCCTGACTTTC.